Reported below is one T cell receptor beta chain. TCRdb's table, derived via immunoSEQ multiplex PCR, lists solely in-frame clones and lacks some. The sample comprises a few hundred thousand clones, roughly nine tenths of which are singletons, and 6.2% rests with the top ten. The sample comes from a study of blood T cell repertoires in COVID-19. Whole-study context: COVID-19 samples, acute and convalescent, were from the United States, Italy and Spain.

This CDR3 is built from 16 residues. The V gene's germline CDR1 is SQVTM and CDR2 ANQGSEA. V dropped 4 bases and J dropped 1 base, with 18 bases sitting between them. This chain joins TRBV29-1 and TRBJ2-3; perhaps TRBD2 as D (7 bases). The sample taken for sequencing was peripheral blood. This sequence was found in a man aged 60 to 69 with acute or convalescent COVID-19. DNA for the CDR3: TGCAGCGTTGGTGGCCCTGGGGGGGGCCGCACAGATACGCAGTATTTT. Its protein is CSVGGPGGGRTDTQYF.